This T cell receptor beta chain is from a study of blood T cell repertoires in COVID-19. Germline trimming cut 6 bases from V and 5 bases from J; bases unmatched to any gene: 4. CDR3 length: 15 amino acids. Germline V gene sequence: CDR1 MGHDK, CDR2 SYGVNS. TCRdb's copy holds only in-frame clones and misses some; the assay was immunoSEQ multiplex PCR. The sample comprises some 200,000 clones, about 87% of which are singletons, and approximately 1.7% rests with the top ten. The sequence was obtained from a man aged 65-85 years with acute or convalescent COVID-19. Sequenced: peripheral blood. The chain joins TRBV25-1 to TRBJ1-6, with 10 nucleotides matching TRBD1. CDR3 coding DNA: TGTGCCAGCAGGGGTGGGACAGGGGATAATTCACCCCTCCACTTT. Protein sequence: CASRGGTGDNSPLHF.